Shown below are 27 T cell receptor beta chains from a single sample sequenced in a study of cytomegalovirus exposure and HLA in healthy donors (dated by TCRdb to 2017 to 2019). Library preparation was by the immunoSEQ multiplex PCR assay. For the multiplex PCR, a mixture combining 60 forward primers for TCR Vbeta segments and 13 reverse primers for TCR Jbeta segments was used. As stored in TCRdb, this immuneACCESS dataset retains in-frame rearrangements with V and J assigned. A fraction of the clones does not appear; measured against another copy, unresolved V genes explain less than half of the discrepancy, and the remainder lacks a known reason. Present in this sample are about 200,000 clones, approximately 78% of which were seen just once. The top ten clones comprise 2.9% of the sample. Sequences were obtained from PBMCs. These receptors were taken from a man aged 25-45 years in good health and CMV-seronegative.

The chain employs TRBV5-1 and TRBJ1-6, with D unclear. This CDR3 spans 16 amino acids. The ends were cut back, 3 bases at V and 0 bases at J, with 10 bases in the middle. Germline V gene sequence: CDR1 SGHRS, CDR2 YFSETQ. The CDR3 coding sequence is TGCGCCAGCAGCTCCGAACCGAGCTCCTATAATTCACCCCTCCACTTT. It codes for CASSSEPSSYNSPLHF.

V and J are TRBV7-3 and TRBJ2-3, with TRBD2 identical over 8 bases. CDR3 length: 14 residues. Germline lookup yields CDR1 SGHTA and CDR2 FQGTGA. Trimming removed 5 bases from V and 2 bases from J; junction bases left unmatched: 3. The CDR3 region is CASSPGGDTDTQYF. The CDR3 nucleotides read TGTGCCAGCAGCCCGGGGGGGGACACAGATACGCAGTATTTT. Full variable domain (outside the CDR3, taken from reference TRBV7-3 and TRBJ2-3): GAGVSQTPSNKVTEKGKYVELRCDPISGHTALYWYRQSLGQGPEFLIYFQGTGAADDSGLPNDRFFAVRPEGSVSTLKIQRTERGDSAVYLCASSPGGDTDTQYFGPGTRLTVL.

This clone was counted a few times. The CDR3 DNA sequence: TGTGCCAGCAGCAACACAGACAGGGGGGGATATGGCTACACCTTC. It translates to CASSNTDRGGYGYTF. The V call is TRBV28, the J call TRBJ1-2; TRBD1 matches 9 bases. The V and J ends lost 6 bases and 5 bases, in that order; junction bases with no gene match: 10. The CDR3 is 15 amino acids. CDR1 and CDR2 (germline): MDHEN, SYDVKM.

A few counts support this clone. The V and J genes are TRBV5-6 and TRBJ2-1; 7 positions agree with TRBD1. This CDR3 has 15 residues. Germline V lookup: CDR1 SGHDT, CDR2 YYEEEE. Trimming cost V 2 bases and J 3 bases; bases outside gene matches: 5. For the CDR3, the DNA is TGTGCCAGCAGCTTCACAGGGGCCGGCTACAATGAGCAGTTCTTC. It encodes CASSFTGAGYNEQFF.

The gene calls are TRBV4-3 and TRBJ2-7; a possible D gene is TRBD2 (5 bases). The germline V gene has CDR1 LGHNA and CDR2 YSLEER. This CDR3 is built from 16 residues. V lost 4 bases and J 3 bases, leaving 19 bases between the germline ends. The CDR3 reads CASSPQVRERDYEQYF. The CDR3 DNA reads TGCGCCAGCAGCCCCCAAGTAAGGGAGAGGGACTACGAGCAGTACTTC.

The chain joins TRBV2 to TRBJ2-7; possibly TRBD1 for D (5 bases). Deletions cut 6 bases from V and 3 bases from J, with 15 bases between. The CDR3 totals 14 residues. CDR1 and CDR2 (germline): SNHLY, FYNNEI. This chain's CDR3 is CASSPRVRVYEQYF. Written as DNA, the CDR3 is TGTGCCAGCAGCCCCAGGGTTCGGGTCTACGAGCAGTACTTC.

The CDR3 sequence: CASSYPRTGGGYEQYF. The CDR3 DNA reads TGTGCCAGCAGTTACCCCCGGACAGGGGGGGGGTACGAGCAGTACTTC. The genes are TRBV6-5 and TRBJ2-7; TRBD1 agrees at 10 bases. There are 16 residues in the CDR3. The ends lost 2 bases at V and 4 bases at J; junction bases unmatched: 8. CDR1 MNHEY and CDR2 SVGAGI come from the germline V gene.

The chain recombines TRBV4-2 with TRBJ1-1, with unresolved D. The CDR3 has 14 residues. V lost 1 base and J 2 bases, leaving 8 bases between the germline ends. The germline V gene encodes CDR1 LGHNA and CDR2 YNFKEQ. Here the CDR3 reads CASSQVGENTEAFF. The CDR3 DNA reads TGTGCCAGCAGCCAAGTAGGAGAAAACACTGAAGCTTTCTTT.

The gene calls are TRBV28 and TRBJ1-1; 7 bases fit TRBD1. The CDR3 sequence is 14 residues long. The germline V gene encodes CDR1 MDHEN and CDR2 SYDVKM. Losses at the gene ends were 6 bases for V and 6 bases for J; bases not matched to a gene: 10. The CDR3: CASRLDRAHAEAFF. The CDR3 coding sequence is TGTGCCAGCAGACTTGACAGGGCACATGCTGAAGCTTTCTTT.

This clone was found once. The chain employs TRBV14 and TRBJ2-4, with a tentative D call TRBD1 (6 bases). Trimming left V 0 bases short and J 2 bases short, with 11 bases between. The CDR3 extends over 16 amino acids. Germline loops: CDR1 SGHDN, CDR2 FVKESK. The CDR3 spells CASSQEPGTTKNIQYF. CDR3 sequence (DNA): TGTGCCAGCAGCCAAGAGCCCGGGACAACCAAAAACATTCAGTACTTC.

The chain couples TRBV6-5 to TRBJ1-3; D is ambiguous. The V and J ends lost 2 bases and 0 bases respectively, with 11 bases between them. In germline, CDR1 is MNHEY, CDR2 SVGAGI. This CDR3 contains 16 residues. As DNA, the CDR3 is TGTGCCAGCAGTTACCCCCAGGCGATCTCTGGAAACACCATATATTTT. Translating it yields CASSYPQAISGNTIYF.

In regard to this clone: A junction end diverges from the germline sequence, so it may reflect a read error. V usage is TRBV7-3 and J usage is TRBJ2-6, with D possibly being TRBD1 (5 bases). The germline V gene has CDR1 SGHTA and CDR2 FQGTGA. The length of the CDR3 is 16 residues. The CDR3: CASSPDDLFGASVLTF. The CDR3 DNA reads as TGTGCCAGCAGCCCCGATGACTTATTTGGGGCCAGCGTCCTGACTTTC.

This clone was counted only a few times. The chain couples TRBV6-6 to TRBJ2-3, with unresolved D. V was clipped by 2 bases and J by 0 bases, with 12 bases between them. The germline V gene has CDR1 MNHNY and CDR2 SVGAGI (reference sequence). There are 16 residues in the CDR3. CDR3 amino acids: CASSYLGKTSTDTQYF. The CDR3 DNA reads TGTGCCAGCAGTTACCTAGGAAAGACGAGCACAGATACGCAGTATTTT.

In DNA, the CDR3 is TGTGCCAGCAGCCCGGGACAGGGCACCGAAGCTTTCTTT. This sequence encodes CASSPGQGTEAFF. The genes are TRBV6-5 and TRBJ1-1; 9 bases are shared with TRBD1. The CDR3 consists of 13 residues. V trimming: 6 bases; J trimming: 8 bases; junction bases outside the gene matches: 7. Germline loops: CDR1 MNHEY, CDR2 SVGAGI.

The chain links TRBV6-6 to TRBJ1-1, with 9 bases lining up with TRBD1. V gave up 4 bases and J gave up 3 bases; unmatched junction bases: 3. CDR3 size: 14 residues. Germline values: CDR1 MNHNY, CDR2 SVGAGI (reference sequence). The CDR3 DNA is TGTGCCAGCAGTTGGGACAGGGAGGACACTGAAGCTTTCTTT. It codes for CASSWDREDTEAFF.

V and J are TRBV5-6 and TRBJ2-5; tentatively, D is TRBD1 (6 bases). Near its end, the DNA agrees better with TRBJ2-7, so the J call may be wrong. Germline V gene data show CDR1 as SGHDT and CDR2 as YYEEEE. This CDR3 spans 15 amino acids. The CDR3 is CASSWAGQGWYEQYF. CDR3 DNA: TGTGCCAGCAGCTGGGCGGGCCAGGGGTGGTACGAGCAGTACTTC.

The genes are TRBV5-1 and TRBJ2-3; D is possibly TRBD2 (6 bases). Germline lookup yields CDR1 SGHRS and CDR2 YFSETQ. The CDR3 extends over 16 amino acids. Trimming removed 4 bases from V and 2 bases from J, with 17 bases in between. As DNA, the CDR3 is TGCGCCAGCAGCCCCGGTATGGCGGGGCTCACAGATACGCAGTATTTT. Amino acid sequence: CASSPGMAGLTDTQYF.

The rearrangement links TRBV7-2 to TRBJ2-1; no definite D call. Germline CDR1 and CDR2: SGHTA and FQGNSA. Deletions cut 4 bases from V and 8 bases from J, with 12 bases between. There are 13 residues in the CDR3. The CDR3 nucleotides are TGTGCCAGCAGCTCCCTCGGGTACGATGAGCAGTTCTTC. Translation gives CASSSLGYDEQFF.

The J gene is TRBJ2-4, the V gene TRBV4-3, with 8 bases that match TRBD2. The CDR3 is made up of 18 amino acids. Germline loops: CDR1 LGHNA, CDR2 YSLEER. Losses at the gene ends were 0 bases for V and 1 base for J; bases not matched to a gene: 8. In DNA, the CDR3 is TGCGCCAGCAGCCAAGAAAGTAGCGGGGTCCGGGCCAAAAACATTCAGTACTTC. Residues: CASSQESSGVRAKNIQYF.

This clone was recorded a few times. The V gene is TRBV19, the J gene TRBJ1-2, with TRBD1 matching 8 bases. Looked up from germline, CDR1 is LNHDA and CDR2 is SQIVND (reference sequence). The V gene end was trimmed by 5 bases and the J gene end by 1 base; junction bases not matched to a gene: 6. CDR3 size: 15 residues. The CDR3 protein is CASSPGTGDNYGYTF. CDR3 nucleotide sequence: TGTGCCAGTAGTCCAGGGACAGGTGATAACTATGGCTACACCTTC.

The chain carries TRBV2 and TRBJ2-3; D might be TRBD1 (5 bases). The length of the CDR3 is 18 residues. The germline V gene has CDR1 SNHLY and CDR2 FYNNEI. Trimming pared 6 bases from V and 4 bases from J, leaving 26 bases between. CDR3 sequence: CASSDRGLAGSVADTQYF. In DNA form, the CDR3 reads TGTGCCAGCAGCGATAGGGGCTTAGCTGGGTCGGTAGCAGATACGCAGTATTTT.

The sample holds many counts of this clone. The chain is built from TRBV25-1 and TRBJ1-2, with D unclear. This CDR3 spans 13 amino acids. Trimming took off 3 bases at V and 4 bases at J, with 9 bases between the two ends. CDR1 and CDR2 (germline): MGHDK, SYGVNS. CDR3 sequence (DNA): TGTGCCAGCAGTGACAGCGCGTTCTATGGCTACACCTTC. It encodes CASSDSAFYGYTF.

CDR3 nucleotides: TGTGCCAGCAGCTTAGGGGGTTCTGGAAACACCATATATTTT. Protein product: CASSLGGSGNTIYF. The gene calls are TRBV5-6 and TRBJ1-3; perhaps TRBD1 as D (6 bases). Germline V gene data show CDR1 as SGHDT and CDR2 as YYEEEE. Trimming took 2 bases from V and 1 from J, leaving 7 bases between them. This CDR3 comprises 14 residues.

V is TRBV14 and J is TRBJ2-3; a weak D match, TRBD2 (6 bases). The V gene's germline CDR1 is SGHDN and CDR2 FVKESK. The CDR3 covers 15 residues. The V end lost 4 bases, the J end lost 2 bases, and 13 bases lay between the germline ends. The CDR3 DNA is TGTGCCAGCAGCCCATACGGACTACTCACAGATACGCAGTATTTT. Amino acids: CASSPYGLLTDTQYF.

This chain uses TRBV2 with TRBJ2-7; maybe TRBD2 (7 bases). Germline values: CDR1 SNHLY, CDR2 FYNNEI. Trimming cost V 6 bases and J 4 bases, with 19 bases left between them. This CDR3 is built from 15 residues. The CDR3 reads CASRELGGGKYEQYF. As DNA, the CDR3 is TGTGCCAGCAGGGAACTGGGGGGGGGCAAGTACGAGCAGTACTTC. The whole variable domain, filled in from reference TRBV2 and TRBJ2-7, reads EPEVTQTPSHQVTQMGQEVILRCVPISNHLYFYWYRQILGQKVEFLVSFYNNEISEKSEIFDDQFSVERPDGSNFTLKIRSTKLEDSAMYFCASRELGGGKYEQYFGPGTRLTVT.

This chain joins TRBV19 and TRBJ1-4, with 12 positions matching TRBD1. This CDR3 is 17 amino acids long. CDR1 is LNHDA, CDR2 SQIVND, per germline (reference sequence). V lost 5 bases, J lost 7 bases, and 11 bases stayed unmatched. The DNA of the CDR3 is TGTGCCAGTAGTTTCTACCGGGACAGGGGGCAAGGTGAAAAACTGTTTTTT. It translates to CASSFYRDRGQGEKLFF.

The chain combines TRBV6-1 with TRBJ1-1; the D gene is possibly TRBD1 (5 bases). With 6 bases removed from V and 0 bases from J, the gap between germline ends came to 14 bases. CDR3 length: 15 amino acids. Per germline, CDR1 MNHNS and CDR2 SASEGT. CDR3 DNA: TGTGCCAGCAGAGGACATTTCTCCATGAACACTGAAGCTTTCTTT. It codes for CASRGHFSMNTEAFF.